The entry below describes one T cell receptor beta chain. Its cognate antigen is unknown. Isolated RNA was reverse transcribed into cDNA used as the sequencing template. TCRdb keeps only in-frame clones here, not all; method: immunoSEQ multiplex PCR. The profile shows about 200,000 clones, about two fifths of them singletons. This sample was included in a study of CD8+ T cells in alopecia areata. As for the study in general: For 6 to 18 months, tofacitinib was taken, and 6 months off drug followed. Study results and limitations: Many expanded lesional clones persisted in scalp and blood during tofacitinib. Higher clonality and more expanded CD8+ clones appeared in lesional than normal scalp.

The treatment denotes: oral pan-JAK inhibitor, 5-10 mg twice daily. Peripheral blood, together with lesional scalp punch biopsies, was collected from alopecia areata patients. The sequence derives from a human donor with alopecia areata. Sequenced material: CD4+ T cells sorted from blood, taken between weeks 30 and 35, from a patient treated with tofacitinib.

In DNA, the CDR3 is TGTGCCAGCAGTGGGACTAGCGGGAGAGATACGCAGTATTTT. This sequence encodes CASSGTSGRDTQYF. The chain uses TRBV2 and TRBJ2-3; 13 positions agree with TRBD2. Trimming took 4 bases from V and 5 from J; bases not matched to a gene: 0. The CDR3 contains 14 residues. Germline assignment: CDR1 SNHLY and CDR2 FYNNEI.